The TCR beta chain described here comes from a study of blood T cell repertoires in COVID-19. This table comes from immunoSEQ multiplex PCR, and its TCRdb copy is limited to in-frame clones, with some not included. Among more than 250,000 clones listed, around four fifths were seen once. The CDR3 is 14 residues long. V lost 3 bases and J lost 7, with 18 bases in between. Germline loops: CDR1 DFQATT, CDR2 SNEGSKA (reference sequence). The source material was peripheral blood. The chain employs TRBV20-1 and TRBJ1-2, with D tentatively TRBD1 (6 bases). The sequence was obtained from a woman between 45 and 60 years old with acute or convalescent COVID-19. Here the CDR3 reads CSASLRGKAGGYTF. CDR3 DNA: TGCAGTGCTAGTCTCAGGGGTAAGGCGGGTGGCTACACCTTC.